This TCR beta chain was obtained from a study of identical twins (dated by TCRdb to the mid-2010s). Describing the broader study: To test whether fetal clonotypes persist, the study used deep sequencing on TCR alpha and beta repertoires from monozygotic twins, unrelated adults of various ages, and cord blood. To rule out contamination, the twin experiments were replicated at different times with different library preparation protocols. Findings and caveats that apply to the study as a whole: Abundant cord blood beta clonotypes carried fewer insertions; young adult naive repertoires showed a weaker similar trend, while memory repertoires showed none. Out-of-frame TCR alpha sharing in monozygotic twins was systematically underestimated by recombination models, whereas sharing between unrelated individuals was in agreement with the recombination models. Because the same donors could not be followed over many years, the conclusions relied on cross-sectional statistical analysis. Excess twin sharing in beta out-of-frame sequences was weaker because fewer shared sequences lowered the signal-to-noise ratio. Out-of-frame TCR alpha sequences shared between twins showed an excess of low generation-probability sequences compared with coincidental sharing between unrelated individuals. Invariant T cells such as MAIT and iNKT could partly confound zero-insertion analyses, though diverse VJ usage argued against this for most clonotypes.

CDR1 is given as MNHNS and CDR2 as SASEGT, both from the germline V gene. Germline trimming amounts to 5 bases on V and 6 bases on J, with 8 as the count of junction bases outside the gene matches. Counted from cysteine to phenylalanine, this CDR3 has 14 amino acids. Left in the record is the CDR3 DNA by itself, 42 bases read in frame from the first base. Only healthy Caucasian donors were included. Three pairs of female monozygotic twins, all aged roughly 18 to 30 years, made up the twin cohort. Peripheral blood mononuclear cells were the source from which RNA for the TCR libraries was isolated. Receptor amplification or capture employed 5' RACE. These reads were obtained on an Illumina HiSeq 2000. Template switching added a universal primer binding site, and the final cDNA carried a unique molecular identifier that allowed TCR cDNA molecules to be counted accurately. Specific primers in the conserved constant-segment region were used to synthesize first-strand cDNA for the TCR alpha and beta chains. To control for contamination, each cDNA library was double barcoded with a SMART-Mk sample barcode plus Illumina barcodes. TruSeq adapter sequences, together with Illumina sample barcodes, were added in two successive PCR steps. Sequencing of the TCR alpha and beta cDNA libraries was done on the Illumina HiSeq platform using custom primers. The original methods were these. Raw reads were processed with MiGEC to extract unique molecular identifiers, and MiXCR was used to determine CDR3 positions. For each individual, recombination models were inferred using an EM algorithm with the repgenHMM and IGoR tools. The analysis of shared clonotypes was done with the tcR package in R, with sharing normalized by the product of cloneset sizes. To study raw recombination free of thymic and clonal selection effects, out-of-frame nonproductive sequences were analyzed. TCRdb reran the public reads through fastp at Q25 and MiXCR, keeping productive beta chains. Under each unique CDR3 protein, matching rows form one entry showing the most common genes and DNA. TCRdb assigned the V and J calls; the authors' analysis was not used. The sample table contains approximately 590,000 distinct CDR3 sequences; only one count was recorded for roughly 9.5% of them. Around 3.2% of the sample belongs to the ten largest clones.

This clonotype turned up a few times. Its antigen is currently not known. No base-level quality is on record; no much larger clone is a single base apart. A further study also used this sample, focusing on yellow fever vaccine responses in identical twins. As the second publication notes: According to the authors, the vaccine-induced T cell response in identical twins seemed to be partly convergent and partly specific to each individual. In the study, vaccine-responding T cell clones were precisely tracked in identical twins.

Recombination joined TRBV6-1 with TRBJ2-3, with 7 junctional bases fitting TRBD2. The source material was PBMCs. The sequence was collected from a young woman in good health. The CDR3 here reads CASSLPGEGDTQYF. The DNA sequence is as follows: TGTGCCAGCAGTCTCCCGGGGGAGGGGGATACGCAGTATTTT.